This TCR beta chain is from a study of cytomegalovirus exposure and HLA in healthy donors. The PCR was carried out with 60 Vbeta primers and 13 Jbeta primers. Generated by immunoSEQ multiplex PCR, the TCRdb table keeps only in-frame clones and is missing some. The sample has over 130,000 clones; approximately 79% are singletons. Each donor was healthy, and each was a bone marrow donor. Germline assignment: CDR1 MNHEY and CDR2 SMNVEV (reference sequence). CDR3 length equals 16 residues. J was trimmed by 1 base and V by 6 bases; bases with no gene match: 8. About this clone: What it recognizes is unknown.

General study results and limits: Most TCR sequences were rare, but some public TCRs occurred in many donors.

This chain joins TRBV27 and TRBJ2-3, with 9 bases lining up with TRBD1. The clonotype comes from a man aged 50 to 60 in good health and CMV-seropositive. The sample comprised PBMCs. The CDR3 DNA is TGTGCCAGCAGACTAAACAGGGGGCTACGCACAGATACGCAGTATTTT. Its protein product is CASRLNRGLRTDTQYF.